Listed below are T cell receptor beta chains from one sample, sequenced in a study of cytomegalovirus exposure and HLA in healthy donors. Repertoires were generated with immunoSEQ multiplex PCR, while TCRdb's copy carries only in-frame clones and drops some. Of approximately 100,000 clones listed, more than 65% were seen once; the top ten hold roughly 9.7%. What was sequenced was PBMCs. These receptors all come from a man aged 35 to 55 in good health and CMV-seropositive. Both conserved end residues are part of each CDR3. The D gene is left open where the match is weak. Some rows mark clone size as missing; the rest say once, few, many or name a class of expanded clone.

CDR3 DNA | CDR3 protein | J gene | D gene | clone size | V gene
TGTGCCAGCAGCTTATTTGGCAGGCTCCGGACTAGCGGGGGTCCCAACACCGGGGAGCTGTTTTTT | CASSLFGRLRTSGGPNTGELFF | TRBJ2-2 | TRBD2 | . | TRBV7-3
TGTGCCAGTAAAGGGCGGGGGGCGCCAGAGACCCAGTACTTC | CASKGRGAPETQYF | TRBJ2-5 | TRBD2 | many | TRBV19
TGTGCCAGCAGCCTGGGGGCAGGGTGGTATGGCTACACCTTC | CASSLGAGWYGYTF | TRBJ1-2 | . | . | TRBV27
TGTGCCAGCAGCCGACAGATCAACACTGAAGCTTTCTTT | CASSRQINTEAFF | TRBJ1-1 | . | . | TRBV14
TGTGCCAGCAGTTGGGGGGGGACGAACACTGAAGCTTTCTTT | CASSWGGTNTEAFF | TRBJ1-1 | . | . | TRBV6-6
TGTGCCAGCAGCACCCCAGGGAATCCCTCCTACGAGCAGTACTTC | CASSTPGNPSYEQYF | TRBJ2-7 | . | . | TRBV7-8
TGTGCCAGCCGGGAAATCCTAAGCTCCTATAATTCACCCCTCCACTTT | CASREILSSYNSPLHF | TRBJ1-6 | . | . | TRBV28
TGTGCCAGCTCACCACCCACAGGTTACGAGCAGTACTTC | CASSPPTGYEQYF | TRBJ2-7 | . | few | TRBV18
TGTGCCAGCAGCGTAGCGGGGGGGAGCAATGAGCAGTTCTTC | CASSVAGGSNEQFF | TRBJ2-1 | TRBD2 | . | TRBV9
TGTGCCAGCGGACAGGGAATGAACACTGAAGCTTTCTTT | CASGQGMNTEAFF | TRBJ1-1 | TRBD1 | . | TRBV7-9
TGTGCCAGCAGCTCCCGGGTAGACAATGAGCAGTTCTTC | CASSSRVDNEQFF | TRBJ2-1 | . | . | TRBV11-3
TGTGCCAGCAGTTACTCCCGGACAGGGGACAATGAGCAGTTCTTC | CASSYSRTGDNEQFF | TRBJ2-1 | TRBD1 | . | TRBV6-5
TGTGCCAGCAGCAAAGCAGGGGGTGGCATGGACACCATATATTTT | CASSKAGGGMDTIYF | TRBJ1-3 | TRBD1 | . | TRBV6-1
TGTGCCAGCAATGACAGGGTCTGGGGCTACACCTTC | CASNDRVWGYTF | TRBJ1-2 | TRBD1 | few | TRBV6-5
TGTGCCAGCAGTGATCCGGGACAGGCCTATTATACTGGAAACACCATATATTTT | CASSDPGQAYYTGNTIYF | TRBJ1-3 | TRBD1 | . | TRBV6-1
TGTGCCAGCGGGCGGGGGGTCAGGGAGTACCAAGAGACCCAGTACTTC | CASGRGVREYQETQYF | TRBJ2-5 | TRBD2 | . | TRBV9
TGTGCCAGCAGCGACAGGGAGGTGTACACCGGGGAGCTGTTTTTT | CASSDREVYTGELFF | TRBJ2-2 | . | . | TRBV7-2
TGTGCCAGCAGCTTACTGTCTAGCGGGGGTTCAGGGACCCAGTACTTC | CASSLLSSGGSGTQYF | TRBJ2-5 | TRBD2 | . | TRBV11-2
TGTGCCAGCAGCCCACCGGACAGGGTCCACGAGCAGTACTTC | CASSPPDRVHEQYF | TRBJ2-7 | TRBD1 | . | TRBV11-1
TGTGCCAGCAGCCTAGCTCCGGCAGTTCTGGTAGAGACCCAGTACTTC | CASSLAPAVLVETQYF | TRBJ2-5 | . | . | TRBV5-8
TGCGCCAGCAGCCTCGACAGGGGGCGACTACCCCTCCACTTT | CASSLDRGRLPLHF | TRBJ1-6 | TRBD1 | . | TRBV4-3